This entry concerns a single T cell receptor beta chain. Its antigen is not known. Other DNA sequences in the same sample also yield this CDR3. The data originate from a study of cytomegalovirus exposure and HLA in healthy donors. Turning to the study itself: Roughly 80 million unique TCRs from HLA-typed donors made up an early data release. Study-wide findings and caveats: Presence/absence analyses took donor sequencing depth as roughly uniform. Later on, an analysis found that several of the most significant clusters appeared to be linked to common viral pathogens, which included parvovirus B19.

PCR involved 60 Vbeta and 13 Jbeta primers. The data were produced by immunoSEQ multiplex PCR, yet TCRdb's version contains in-frame clones alone and is incomplete. The repertoire shows 95,000 to 150,000 clones; the top ten hold roughly 1%. Germline-derived CDR1 and CDR2 are GTSNPN and SVGIG (reference sequence). This CDR3 contains 13 residues. The ends were cut back, 2 bases at V and 1 base at J, with 9 bases in the middle. Sequenced material: PBMCs. The receptor comes from a man between 18 and 29 years old in good health and CMV-seronegative. The chain combines TRBV30 with TRBJ2-7; D remains unclear. For the CDR3, the DNA is TGTGCCTGGAGTTTGGGCCTTTCCTACGAGCAGTACTTC. It yields the protein CAWSLGLSYEQYF.